This T cell receptor beta chain comes out of a study of cytomegalovirus exposure and HLA in healthy donors. PCR used 60 Vbeta primers and 13 Jbeta primers. In the original analysis: Counted up in a later analysis, unique TCR beta chains came to around 80 million, with some 9.9 million shared. TCRdb's table, derived via immunoSEQ multiplex PCR, lists solely in-frame clones and lacks some. V, J and clone size were drawn from that table, and D and trimming were deduced from the DNA. This sample has approximately 140,000 clones, with 70% to 90% found just once. Germline assignment: CDR1 SGHRS and CDR2 YFSETQ. Unmatched junction bases numbered 6, after V lost 5 bases and J lost 4 bases. CDR3 length: 14 amino acids. About this clone itself: What it binds is not known.

Findings and limits, study-wide: TCR beta sequences reportedly predicted the HLA-A and HLA-B alleles of most subjects accurately. TCR beta chains numbering more than 150 were designated cytomegalovirus-associated.

The rearrangement uses TRBV5-1 and TRBJ2-7, with 10 bases aligning to TRBD1. Material: PBMCs. The sequence was collected from a middle-aged woman in good health and CMV-seropositive. As DNA, the CDR3 is TGCGCCAGCAGTGAGACAGGGGGCTTATACGAGCAGTACTTC. Protein product: CASSETGGLYEQYF.